Described below is a single TCR beta chain sequence and its context. Between the trimmed V and J ends, which lost 6 bases and 4 bases, there was a span of 17 bases. The CDR3 sequence is 15 residues long. Germline values: CDR1 SGHVS, CDR2 FNYEAQ. The sample comes from a study of blood T cell repertoires in COVID-19. Per the original methods: Researchers report that nucleated cell counts were estimated from reference gene primer amplification. The table came from immunoSEQ multiplex PCR; TCRdb's copy has only in-frame clones and leaves some out. That table gives V, J and clone size, and the DNA gave D and trimming. The data contain more than 45,000 clones, approximately 85% of them singletons.

Sequencing was done on a sample of peripheral blood. This chain links TRBV7-6 with TRBJ2-3, with D possibly TRBD2 on 5 matching bases. The TCR comes from a human donor in a cohort sampled during active COVID-19. CDR3 DNA: TGTGCCAGCAGTTCCCCGGGGTTTGGGGCAGATACGCAGTATTTT. Protein: CASSSPGFGADTQYF. The whole variable domain, filled in from reference TRBV7-6 and TRBJ2-3, reads GAGVSQSPRYKVTKRGQDVALRCDPISGHVSLYWYRQALGQGPEFLTYFNYEAQQDKSGLPNDRFSAERPEGSISTLTIQRTEQRDSAMYRCASSSPGFGADTQYFGPGTRLTVL.